This T cell receptor (beta chain) was captured by sequencing in a study of T-cell reconstitution after alpha-beta-depleted transplantation in children. Germline V CDR1 and CDR2: SGHRS, YFSETQ. J was trimmed by 3 bases and V by 3 bases; bases with no gene match: 15. This CDR3 region has 18 residues. Unique molecular identifiers tagged the TCRbeta library. TCRdb reprocessed the PCR reads via MiXCR and lists one record per CDR3 protein. The sample lists 780,000 or so distinct CDR3 sequences; about 15% were seen once. This sequence originates from a male patient younger than 18 who had a stem cell transplant for acute lymphoblastic leukemia, so the T cells may come from the graft donor. This sample comprised PBMCs, mostly from graft donor cells, obtained 360 days after TCRalphabeta/CD19-depleted stem cell transplant. The rearrangement joins TRBV5-1 to TRBJ2-5, with 9 positions matching TRBD2. The CDR3: CASSYGWGRLAEEETQYF. DNA of the CDR3: TGCGCCAGCAGCTATGGCTGGGGGAGACTAGCGGAGGAAGAGACCCAGTACTTC.